Shown below are 14 T cell receptor beta chains from a single sample sequenced in a study of shared clonotypes between healthy human individuals. CD45RO-negative, CCR7-selected cells formed the naive CD8 fraction, which excluded terminally differentiated effector memory CD45RA+ cells. Using immunoSEQ multiplex PCR, the repertoire was profiled, and TCRdb retains in-frame clones only, with some absent. The data show 2 million to 2.5 million clones, less than 95% seen once. The sequenced sample was naive CD8+ T cells sorted from blood. The receptors stem from a man between 18 and 29 years old in good health.

The J gene is TRBJ1-1, the V gene TRBV29-1; D is unresolved. Germline lookup yields CDR1 SQVTM and CDR2 ANQGSEA. V was cut by 1 base and J by 6 bases, with 9 bases left in between. This CDR3 is 12 amino acids long. CDR3 residues: CSVEAEYPEAFF. The CDR3 nucleotides are TGCAGCGTTGAAGCGGAATATCCTGAAGCTTTCTTT.

V gene TRBV6-1 combines with J gene TRBJ2-7, with 7 bases identical to TRBD2. CDR3 length: 16 amino acids. From germline, CDR1 is MNHNS and CDR2 SASEGT. The J segment lost 4 bases and the V segment lost 4 bases, leaving 13 bases of the junction unmatched. In nucleotides, the CDR3 is TGTGCCAGCAGTGTTCCAAGGACTAGGGCCGAATACGAGCAGTACTTC. It yields the protein CASSVPRTRAEYEQYF.

This clone has just one count. This may come from a read error, since a much larger clone is one base off. This sample includes further DNA sequences coding for the same CDR3. The rearrangement joins TRBV11-2 to TRBJ1-2; D remains ambiguous. Germline V gene data show CDR1 as SGHAT and CDR2 as FQNNGV. The CDR3 has 11 amino acids. Between the trimmed V and J ends, which lost 5 bases and 4 bases, there was a span of 5 bases. The CDR3 reads CASSLTYGYTF. Written as DNA, the CDR3 is TGTGCCAGCAGCCTAACCTATGGCTACACCTTC.

The J gene is TRBJ2-5, the V gene TRBV7-9, with unresolved D. This CDR3 spans 13 amino acids. Deletions cut 2 bases from V and 4 bases from J, with 8 bases between. CDR1 is SEHNR and CDR2 is FQNEAQ in the germline V gene (reference sequence). CDR3 loop: CASSLSSTETQYF. The CDR3 nucleotides are TGTGCCAGCAGCTTAAGCTCGACAGAGACCCAGTACTTC.

A remark on this clone: The sample has other DNA sequences that encode this CDR3 too. The CDR3, as DNA: TGCAGCGTGCCGGGACAGAACACCGGGGAGCTGTTTTTT. Its protein is CSVPGQNTGELFF. The chain couples TRBV29-1 to TRBJ2-2; perhaps TRBD1 as D (6 bases). The germline V gene encodes CDR1 SQVTM and CDR2 ANQGSEA. V was clipped by 6 bases and J by 1 base, with 9 bases between them. The CDR3 length is 13 residues.

With respect to this clone: The same CDR3 arises from other DNA sequences in this sample as well. This chain links TRBV9 with TRBJ1-1, with 8 bases that match TRBD1. The CDR3 spans 14 residues. Germline loops: CDR1 SGDLS, CDR2 YYNGEE. Germline trimming cut 7 bases from V and 0 bases from J; bases unmatched to any gene: 5. The CDR3 is CASSAGGMNTEAFF. The CDR3 nucleotides read TGTGCCAGCTCCGCAGGGGGCATGAACACTGAAGCTTTCTTT.

The V gene is TRBV7-3, the J gene TRBJ1-2, with 7 bases aligning to TRBD1. V shed 2 bases, J shed 2 bases, and the junction held 5 bases outside the gene matches. Germline-derived CDR1 and CDR2 are SGHTA and FQGTGA. The CDR3 runs to 15 residues. This CDR3 is CASSLYPGQNYGYTF. In DNA, the CDR3 is TGTGCCAGCAGCTTATACCCGGGACAGAACTATGGCTACACCTTC.

The chain carries TRBV6-1 and TRBJ2-7; D is undetermined. Germline V gene data show CDR1 as MNHNS and CDR2 as SASEGT. This CDR3 has 14 amino acids. The V and J ends lost 3 bases and 1 base respectively, with 10 bases between them. The CDR3 nucleotides are TGTGCCAGCAGTGATATAGGACCTTCCTACGAGCAGTACTTC. Amino acid sequence: CASSDIGPSYEQYF.

This chain links TRBV10-1 with TRBJ2-2; no clear D. Germline V CDR1 and CDR2: WNHNN, SYGVQD (reference sequence). CDR3 length: 16 amino acids. Trimming took 1 base from V and 0 from J, leaving 9 bases between them. This CDR3 reads CASSEYGSSNTGELFF. CDR3 in DNA: TGCGCCAGCAGTGAGTATGGCAGTTCGAACACCGGGGAGCTGTTTTTT.

V and J are TRBV28 and TRBJ1-5; tentatively, D is TRBD1 (5 bases). This CDR3 is built from 16 residues. Germline assignment: CDR1 MDHEN and CDR2 SYDVKM. V was clipped by 6 bases and J by 2 bases, with 17 bases between them. The CDR3 sequence is CASSRRGVEGNQPQHF. CDR3 DNA sequence: TGTGCCAGCAGCCGCCGGGGGGTTGAAGGCAATCAGCCCCAGCATTTT.

In its sample, this clone was seen once. V usage is TRBV4-3 and J usage is TRBJ1-4, with D unclear. The V end lost 0 bases, the J end lost 6 bases, and 14 bases lay between the germline ends. The CDR3 consists of 16 residues. Looked up from germline, CDR1 is LGHNA and CDR2 is YSLEER. The CDR3 DNA follows: TGCGCCAGCAGCCAAGATAATCAAGGAGAAGATGAAAAACTGTTTTTT. This encodes CASSQDNQGEDEKLFF.

The chain links TRBV29-1 to TRBJ2-3; D might be TRBD1 (5 bases). This CDR3 region has 15 residues. Germline loops: CDR1 SQVTM, CDR2 ANQGSEA. Trimming stripped 2 bases from V and 1 base from J, with 13 bases between. The chain's CDR3 is CSVEPRDDGTDTQYF. Written as DNA, the CDR3 is TGCAGCGTTGAACCCAGGGATGACGGCACAGATACGCAGTATTTT.

This chain connects TRBV6-5 to TRBJ1-2, with D uncertain. V was cut by 6 bases and J by 2 bases, with 13 bases left in between. Germline values: CDR1 MNHEY, CDR2 SVGAGI. The CDR3 contains 14 residues. The CDR3 is CASRGAQINYGYTF. The CDR3 bases are TGTGCCAGCAGGGGTGCCCAGATAAACTATGGCTACACCTTC.

The chain recombines TRBV27 with TRBJ2-7, with D tentatively TRBD1 (6 bases). V was pared by 2 bases and J by 0 bases, with 11 bases between. Germline-derived CDR1 and CDR2 are MNHEY and SMNVEV (reference sequence). This CDR3 is built from 15 residues. CDR3 nucleotide sequence: TGTGCCAGCAGTTTAAGAGGGGACAACTCCTACGAGCAGTACTTC. Translated: CASSLRGDNSYEQYF.